Following are 14 T cell receptor beta chains from one sample sequenced in a study of radiation and T cells in renal cell carcinoma. Time point in this sample: blood 4 weeks post-SBRT, at nephrectomy. Treatment described: 15 Gy SBRT to primary tumor, nephrectomy 4 weeks later. The method was immunoSEQ multiplex PCR; TCRdb's version includes in-frame clones alone and lacks a portion of them. Of approximately 85,000 clones detected, around 89% appear once; the ten largest clones hold approximately 6%. The sequencing used blood, collected from a patient whose treatment included radiotherapy and nephrectomy. The receptor source for this set is a woman in her 70s with renal cell carcinoma.

This rearrangement joins TRBV7-2 to TRBJ1-1; 8 bases line up with TRBD1. Germline lookup yields CDR1 SGHTA and CDR2 FQGNSA. CDR3 size: 13 residues. With 1 base clipped from V and 11 bases from J, the junction kept 6 bases outside the gene matches. The CDR3 DNA reads TGTGCCAGCAGCTTAGGGAGGACAGGGACGGCTTTCTTT. This encodes CASSLGRTGTAFF. Supplemented by reference TRBV7-2 and TRBJ1-1, the full variable domain reads GAGVSQSPSNKVTEKGKDVELRCDPISGHTALYWYRQSLGQGLEFLIYFQGNSAPDKSGLPSDRFSAERTGGSVSTLTIQRTQQEDSAVYLCASSLGRTGTAFFGQGTRLTVV.

The chain carries TRBV7-2 and TRBJ1-3; 7 nucleotides agree with TRBD1. The V and J ends lost 5 bases and 2 bases, in that order; junction bases with no gene match: 6. Germline CDR1 and CDR2: SGHTA and FQGNSA. This CDR3 contains 15 residues. The CDR3 nucleotides are TGTGCCAGCAGCATAACAGGGGTAACTGGAAACACCATATATTTT. Its translation is CASSITGVTGNTIYF.

In its sample, this clone was seen a few times. The chain employs TRBV6-6 and TRBJ1-1, with 7 bases matching TRBD1. The CDR3 runs to 14 residues. Losses at the gene ends were 6 bases for V and 2 bases for J; bases not matched to a gene: 6. Germline V lookup: CDR1 MNHNY, CDR2 SVGAGI (reference sequence). CDR3 residues: CASRDRTGNTEAFF. The CDR3 DNA reads as TGTGCCAGCAGGGACAGGACAGGCAACACTGAAGCTTTCTTT.

The chain couples TRBV11-2 to TRBJ2-7; TRBD1 agrees at 7 bases. CDR1 SGHAT and CDR2 FQNNGV come from the germline V gene. Germline trimming cut 3 bases from V and 12 bases from J; bases unmatched to any gene: 11. CDR3 length equals 13 residues. CDR3 residues: CASSLRTGENLYF. In DNA form, the CDR3 reads TGTGCCAGCAGCTTGAGGACAGGTGAAAATCTGTACTTC. Supplemented by reference TRBV11-2 and TRBJ2-7, the full variable domain reads EAGVAQSPRYKIIEKRQSVAFWCNPISGHATLYWYQQILGQGPKLLIQFQNNGVVDDSQLPKDRFSAERLKGVDSTLKIQPAKLEDSAVYLCASSLRTGENLYFGPGTRLTVT.

The rearrangement links TRBV19 to TRBJ2-1; 10 bases fit TRBD2. The J segment lost 8 bases and the V segment lost 5 bases, leaving 9 bases of the junction unmatched. The germline V gene encodes CDR1 LNHDA and CDR2 SQIVND (reference sequence). The CDR3 spans 15 residues. The CDR3 bases are TGTGCCAGTAGTCCCCCAGTCAGCGGGGGGGATGAGCAGTTCTTC. Residues: CASSPPVSGGDEQFF.

This chain uses TRBV6-6 with TRBJ1-1; no firm D call. The germline V gene has CDR1 MNHNY and CDR2 SVGAGI (reference sequence). This CDR3 has 15 amino acids. V was cut by 1 base and J by 2 bases, with 11 bases left in between. CDR3 bases: TGTGCCAGCAGTTACTTTACAGTACTAAACACTGAAGCTTTCTTT. It specifies CASSYFTVLNTEAFF.

This clone occurred once. This CDR3 is CASSLAADTQYF. In DNA, the CDR3 is TGTGCCAGCAGCTTGGCTGCAGATACGCAGTATTTT. This chain uses TRBV5-5 with TRBJ2-3; D remains ambiguous. The CDR3 consists of 12 residues. Per germline, CDR1 SGHKS and CDR2 YYEKEE (reference sequence). The ends were cut back, 0 bases at V and 4 bases at J, with 3 bases in the middle.

The chain is built from TRBV5-6 and TRBJ1-6; weak D call: TRBD1 (5 bases). Trimming took off 6 bases at V and 6 bases at J, with 19 bases between the two ends. Germline V gene sequence: CDR1 SGHDT, CDR2 YYEEEE. This CDR3 spans 16 amino acids. This CDR3 is CASTMWRGRFNSPLHF. The CDR3 DNA reads TGTGCCAGCACCATGTGGAGGGGACGCTTTAATTCACCCCTCCACTTT.

The V call is TRBV9, the J call TRBJ2-1; D remains ambiguous. CDR3 length equals 14 residues. Trimming took off 3 bases at V and 1 base at J, with 8 bases between the two ends. Germline V CDR1 and CDR2: SGDLS, YYNGEE. CDR3 sequence reads: CASSAPSSYNEQFF. The CDR3 coding sequence is TGTGCCAGCAGCGCCCCTTCATCCTACAATGAGCAGTTCTTC. The variable domain in full, with the rest retrieved from reference TRBV9 and TRBJ2-1, is DSGVTQTPKHLITATGQRVTLRCSPRSGDLSVYWYQQSLDQGLQFLIQYYNGEERAKGNILERFSAQQFPDLHSELNLSSLELGDSALYFCASSAPSSYNEQFFGPGTRLTVL.

The chain joins TRBV5-8 to TRBJ2-3; 7 nucleotides match TRBD1. The CDR3 covers 20 residues. Germline V lookup: CDR1 SGHTS, CDR2 YDEGEE. Trimming cost V 4 bases and J 0 bases; bases outside gene matches: 20. CDR3 coding DNA: TGTGCCAGCAGCCCCTTATGGACAGGAGGAGGTCCTTCTAGCACAGATACGCAGTATTTT. Protein: CASSPLWTGGGPSSTDTQYF. The whole variable domain, filled in from reference TRBV5-8 and TRBJ2-3, reads EAGVTQSPTHLIKTRGQQATLRCSPISGHTSVYWYQQALGLGLQFLLWYDEGEERNRGNFPPRFSGRQFPNYSSELNVNALELEDSALYLCASSPLWTGGGPSSTDTQYFGPGTRLTVL.

The rearrangement uses TRBV14 and TRBJ2-5; 7 nucleotides line up with TRBD1. Unmatched junction bases numbered 13, after V lost 4 bases and J lost 2 bases. CDR1 SGHDN and CDR2 FVKESK come from the germline V gene. This CDR3 comprises 17 residues. Written as DNA, the CDR3 is TGTGCCAGCAGCCCACACCCGGGACAGAGCCCGCAAGAGACCCAGTACTTC. Translated: CASSPHPGQSPQETQYF.

The V and J genes are TRBV10-3 and TRBJ2-1; 8 bases line up with TRBD1. The V and J ends lost 4 bases and 5 bases, in that order; junction bases with no gene match: 7. The CDR3 has 15 residues. Germline assignment: CDR1 ENHRY and CDR2 SYGVKD. CDR3 sequence reads: CAISVPGQVNNEQFF. The DNA of the CDR3 is TGTGCCATCAGTGTTCCGGGACAGGTTAACAATGAGCAGTTCTTC.

The CDR3 bases are TGTGCCAGCAGTAAACAAGGGGCCCAGTATGGCACAGATACGCAGTATTTT. Encoded protein: CASSKQGAQYGTDTQYF. This chain uses TRBV13 with TRBJ2-3; a possible D gene is TRBD1 (5 bases). Germline V gives CDR1 PRHDT, CDR2 FYEKMQ (reference sequence). V was trimmed by 6 bases and J by 1 base, leaving 20 bases between them. The CDR3 is 17 residues long.

V gene TRBV27 combines with J gene TRBJ2-7; D not resolved. The CDR3 extends over 13 amino acids. The V end lost 6 bases, the J end lost 3 bases, and 12 bases lay between the germline ends. Germline CDR1 is MNHEY and CDR2 is SMNVEV (reference sequence). The CDR3 is CASRAGRNYEQYF. CDR3 DNA: TGTGCCAGCAGAGCCGGACGGAACTACGAGCAGTACTTC.